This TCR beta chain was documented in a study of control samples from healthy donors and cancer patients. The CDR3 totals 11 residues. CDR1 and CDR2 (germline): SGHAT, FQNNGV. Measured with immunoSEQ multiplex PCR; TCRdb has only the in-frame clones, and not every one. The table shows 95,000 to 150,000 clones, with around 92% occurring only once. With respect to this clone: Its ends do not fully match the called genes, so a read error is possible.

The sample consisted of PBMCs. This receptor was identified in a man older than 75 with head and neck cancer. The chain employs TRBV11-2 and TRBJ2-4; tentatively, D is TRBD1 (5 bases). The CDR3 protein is CASSLGPDSLF. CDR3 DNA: TGTGCCAGCAGCTTAGGGCCCGACAGTCTCTTC.